These 9 T cell receptor beta chains came from one sample sequenced in a study of CD4 T cells in relation to SARS-CoV-2 and coronaviruses. Assay used: immunoSEQ multiplex PCR; TCRdb lists only in-frame clones, some missing. The sample has 50,000 to 65,000 clones, about 90% seen once. The sequenced material came from naive CD4+ T cells from PBMCs. Subset in this sample: naive CD4+ T cells isolated by negative enrichment. The source is an adult with COVID-19.

V and J are TRBV18 and TRBJ2-5; tentatively, D is TRBD1 (6 bases). There are 15 residues in the CDR3. Germline lookup yields CDR1 KGHSH and CDR2 LQKENI. With 3 bases removed from V and 0 bases from J, the gap between germline ends came to 11 bases. CDR3 residues: CASSPSRTDQETQYF. The CDR3 bases are TGTGCCAGCTCACCTAGCAGGACAGACCAAGAGACCCAGTACTTC. Combining the CDR3 with reference TRBV18 and TRBJ2-5 gives the whole variable domain NAGVMQNPRHLVRRRGQEARLRCSPMKGHSHVYWYRQLPEEGLKFMVYLQKENIIDESGMPKERFSAEFPKEGPSILRIQQVVRGDSAAYFCASSPSRTDQETQYFGPGTRLLVL.

V gene TRBV10-3 combines with J gene TRBJ1-1; D unresolved. Germline CDR1 and CDR2: ENHRY and SYGVKD. The CDR3 length is 15 residues. V lost 6 bases, J lost 3 bases, and 17 bases lay in between. The CDR3 reads CAIRRRSSSDTEAFF. In DNA, the CDR3 is TGTGCCATCAGGCGAAGGAGCTCGTCGGACACTGAAGCTTTCTTT.

Here the CDR3 DNA reads TGCGCCAGCAGCCCGGGACAGGGCGGATTGAACACCATATATTTT. Its translation: CASSPGQGGLNTIYF. The J gene is TRBJ1-3, the V gene TRBV4-1; TRBD1 matches 9 bases. After removal of 4 bases from V and 7 bases from J, the junction contained 8 bases not matched to a gene. In germline, CDR1 is MGHRA, CDR2 YSYEKL. The CDR3 has 15 residues.

This sequence joins TRBV12-3 or TRBV12-4 and TRBJ2-2, with no clear D. This CDR3 is built from 11 residues. Trimming stripped 6 bases from V and 5 bases from J, with 4 bases between. The CDR3 spells CASRLTGELFF. DNA for the CDR3: TGTGCCAGCAGACTTACCGGGGAGCTGTTTTTT.

The chain is built from TRBV9 and TRBJ2-1, with TRBD2 matching 12 bases. Germline CDR1 and CDR2: SGDLS and YYNGEE. The CDR3 is 16 residues long. V lost 4 bases, J lost 8 bases, and 10 bases stayed unmatched. The CDR3 is CASSPRTSGTVDEQFF. CDR3 nucleotide sequence: TGTGCCAGCAGCCCGAGGACTAGCGGGACGGTGGATGAGCAGTTCTTC. The variable domain in full, completed from reference TRBV9 and TRBJ2-1, reads DSGVTQTPKHLITATGQRVTLRCSPRSGDLSVYWYQQSLDQGLQFLIQYYNGEERAKGNILERFSAQQFPDLHSELNLSSLELGDSALYFCASSPRTSGTVDEQFFGPGTRLTVL.

This clone was found once. The chain links TRBV7-9 to TRBJ1-6, with D unclear. In germline, CDR1 is SEHNR, CDR2 FQNEAQ (reference sequence). The CDR3 runs 12 residues. With 1 base removed from V and 7 bases from J, the gap between germline ends came to 2 bases. CDR3 amino acids: CASSLENSPLHF. CDR3 nucleotides: TGTGCCAGCAGCTTAGAGAATTCACCCCTCCACTTT.

This rearrangement joins TRBV2 to TRBJ2-3; possibly TRBD2 for D (6 bases). Trimming stripped 6 bases from V and 4 bases from J, with 17 bases between. The CDR3 spans 15 residues. Per the germline V gene, CDR1 is SNHLY and CDR2 is FYNNEI. The DNA for the CDR3 is TGTGCCAGCAGCCGTGGACGGGGAGGCGCAGATACGCAGTATTTT. Residues: CASSRGRGGADTQYF.

The count of this clone is one. This chain connects TRBV2 to TRBJ1-3, with D tentatively TRBD1 (5 bases). The V end was cut by 8 bases, the J end by 0 bases, with 11 bases between. This CDR3 contains 14 residues. In germline, CDR1 is SNHLY, CDR2 FYNNEI. The CDR3 here is CASGGRTSGNTIYF. The CDR3 coding sequence is TGTGCCAGCGGGGGACGTACCTCTGGAAACACCATATATTTT. Full variable domain (rest looked up from reference TRBV2 and TRBJ1-3): EPEVTQTPSHQVTQMGQEVILRCVPISNHLYFYWYRQILGQKVEFLVSFYNNEISEKSEIFDDQFSVERPDGSNFTLKIRSTKLEDSAMYFCASGGRTSGNTIYFGEGSWLTVV.

The J gene is TRBJ1-2, the V gene TRBV7-8, with D possibly TRBD1 on 5 matching bases. Germline V gives CDR1 SGHVS, CDR2 FQNEAQ. The CDR3 is 13 amino acids. The V end was cut by 5 bases, the J end by 5 bases, with 12 bases between. CDR3: CASSPRRGYGYTF. The CDR3 nucleotides read TGTGCCAGCAGCCCAAGAAGGGGTTATGGCTACACCTTC.